The rows below give T cell receptor beta chains drawn from one sample of a study of T-cell memory formation after mild COVID-19. Each CDR3 protein is one row after TCRdb ran MiXCR on the 5' RACE reads. The sample has a few hundred thousand distinct CDR3 sequences; 19% are singletons. The specimen sequenced was PBMCs or a T cell subset sorted from them (not recorded which). These receptors came from a man between 18 and 35 years old who had mild COVID-19 (a few samples of this study predate the infection). Cell type and time point are not known. CDR3s include the opening cysteine and the closing phenylalanine or tryptophan. A D gene is named only where the DNA matches it firmly. A clone size is listed for some rows: how often the clone was seen (once, few, many), or a class if it is expanded.

. TRBJ2-3 TRBV11-2 TRBD1 TGTGCCAGCCTGCCGGGACAGGGATTTACAGATACGCAGTATTTT CASLPGQGFTDTQYF
. TRBJ2-7 TRBV29-1 TRBD1 TGCAGCGTTGAGGGATACCGGGACAGGGCCTACGAGCAGTACTTC CSVEGYRDRAYEQYF
. TRBJ2-1 TRBV10-3 TRBD2 TGTGCCATCAGGGCGGGACTAGCGAACAATGAGCAGTTCTTC CAIRAGLANNEQFF
few TRBJ2-1 TRBV5-1 TRBD2 TGCGCCAGCAGCAGGACTAGCGGGGGTTCCTACAATGAGCAGTTCTTC CASSRTSGGSYNEQFF
few TRBJ2-2 TRBV7-2 TRBD2 TGTGCCAGCAGCCCCCGCGCTAGCGGGGTTACCGGGGAGCTGTTTTTT CASSPRASGVTGELFF
. TRBJ2-1 TRBV7-2 TRBD1 TGTGCCAGCAGCTTAGGCGAGGCGGACAGGGGGTACAATGAGCAGTTCTTC CASSLGEADRGYNEQFF
. TRBJ2-5 TRBV20-1 . TGCAGTGCTAGAGTGAGCGTCCGGGAGACCCAGTACTTC CSARVSVRETQYF
few TRBJ2-1 TRBV5-1 TRBD2 TGCGCCAGCAGCCAGGGACTAGCGGGGGGCGTATCCGATGAGCAGTTCTTC CASSQGLAGGVSDEQFF
. TRBJ2-1 TRBV4-3 . TGCGCCAGCAGCCAAGAAGCCGAAGGGGACTCCTACAATGAGCAGTTCTTC CASSQEAEGDSYNEQFF
few TRBJ1-5 TRBV6-1 TRBD1 TGTGCCAGCAGAACAGACAGGGTCTCCCAGCCCCAGCATTTT CASRTDRVSQPQHF
few TRBJ2-3 TRBV20-1 . TGCAGTGCTAGGGCTCAGAGCACAGATACGCAGTATTTT CSARAQSTDTQYF
few TRBJ2-1 TRBV11-3 TRBD1 TGTGCCAGCAGCTTAGGGGACAGGGGTGGGAATGAGCAGTTCTTC CASSLGDRGGNEQFF
few TRBJ2-3 TRBV29-1 TRBD2 TGCAGCGCGCGGCGGGGGGGCACAGATACGCAGTATTTT CSARRGGTDTQYF
. TRBJ1-1 TRBV11-2 . TGTGCCAGTAAGGCAGGGGCAGGGACTGAAGCTTTCTTT CASKAGAGTEAFF
once TRBJ1-6 TRBV7-2 . TGTGCCAGCAGCTCCCGGGGAGGGCGGCTCTATAATTCACCCCTCCACTTT CASSSRGGRLYNSPLHF
. TRBJ1-1 TRBV30 . TGTTCCATTAAGACGGGGGTGAACACTGAAGCTTTCTTT CSIKTGVNTEAFF
few TRBJ2-2 TRBV13 TRBD1 TGTGCCAGCAGCTTACAGGGGGAAGGCTACACCGGGGAGCTGTTTTTT CASSLQGEGYTGELFF
. TRBJ2-5 TRBV7-2 TRBD2 TGTGCCAGCAGCTTATCTGCGGCGGGGGAAGAGACCCAGTACTTC CASSLSAAGEETQYF
many TRBJ2-6 TRBV12-3/TRBV12-4 . TGTGCCAGCAGCCGATCCAATGCTTACTCTGGGGCCAACGTCCTGACTTTC CASSRSNAYSGANVLTF
. TRBJ2-3 TRBV4-2 TRBD2 TGTGCCAGCAGCCCCGGTTGGGCGGGGGGCCCTGATACGCAGTATTTT CASSPGWAGGPDTQYF
few TRBJ2-5 TRBV7-2 . TGTGCCAGCAGTCCTAATGCCCCGACTAGTCCAGAGACCCAGTACTTC CASSPNAPTSPETQYF
few TRBJ1-2 TRBV5-1 . TGCGCCAGCAGCTTGGGTTATAACTATGGCTACACCTTC CASSLGYNYGYTF
. TRBJ2-5 TRBV4-1 . TGCGCCAGCAGCCAAGATCAGGATGCTTTAGAGACCCAGTACTTC CASSQDQDALETQYF
. TRBJ1-5 TRBV12-3/TRBV12-4 . TGTGCCAGCAGCCGAACCCCTGATCAGCCCCAGCATTTT CASSRTPDQPQHF
few TRBJ2-7 TRBV11-2 TRBD2 TGTGCCAGCAGCTCGAGCCTGGGGGGGGGCTACGAGCAGTACTTC CASSSSLGGGYEQYF
. TRBJ1-5 TRBV7-2 TRBD1 TGTGCCAGCAGCTCACAGGGGGGGCGTCAGCCCCAGCATTTT CASSSQGGRQPQHF
. TRBJ2-1 TRBV6-1 TRBD2 TGTGCCAGCAGTGAAGGGACTAGCAAGAATGAGCAGTTCTTC CASSEGTSKNEQFF
. TRBJ1-1 TRBV7-9 TRBD1 TGTGCCAGCAGCCCCAGGACAGGGGGCACCTCTGAAGCTTTCTTT CASSPRTGGTSEAFF
few TRBJ2-5 TRBV20-1 TRBD2 TGCAGTGCTAGAGCGGCCGGGAGGGAGACCCAGTACTTC CSARAAGRETQYF
. TRBJ1-2 TRBV9 . TGTGCCAGCAGCCCAGCGCCAGGGGTTGAAGGCTACACCTTC CASSPAPGVEGYTF
. TRBJ1-6 TRBV10-2 . TGCGCCAGCAGTCGGATGATGGAGGGTTCACCCCTCCACTTT CASSRMMEGSPLHF
few TRBJ1-4 TRBV4-3 . TGCGCCAGCAGCCAACGCCACGGAATTCGGACTAATGAAAAACTGTTTTTT CASSQRHGIRTNEKLFF
. TRBJ2-7 TRBV7-2 . TGTGCCAGCAGCTGGGGGACCTCTACGGGGGAGCAGTACTTC CASSWGTSTGEQYF
. TRBJ1-2 TRBV28 . TGTGCCAGCAGCCCGGCAGATAACTATGGCTACACCTTC CASSPADNYGYTF
few TRBJ2-2 TRBV5-1 TRBD2 TGCGCCAGCAGCTTAACGCCGGGACTAGCAGGCAGCGGGGAGCTGTTTTTT CASSLTPGLAGSGELFF
. TRBJ1-6 TRBV20-1 . TGCAGTGCTAGAGTTGCGGGGGGCGAATATAATTCACCCCTCCACTTT CSARVAGGEYNSPLHF
. TRBJ1-2 TRBV7-9 . TGTGCCAGCAGCCCACTCGGGGCTGGCTACACCTTC CASSPLGAGYTF
few TRBJ1-5 TRBV6-2/TRBV6-3 . TGTGCCAGCAGTTACTCGGGAAATAGCAATCAGCCCCAGCATTTT CASSYSGNSNQPQHF
few TRBJ1-2 TRBV5-6 . TGTGCCAGCAGCCCGGACGGAGCTAACTATGGCTACACCTTC CASSPDGANYGYTF
. TRBJ1-6 TRBV28 TRBD1 TGTGCCAGCAGGACCGGACAGGGGGCCAATTCACCCCTCCACTTT CASRTGQGANSPLHF
. TRBJ1-5 TRBV20-1 . TGCAGTGCTAGAGATCCAGGACGTCTTCTACAGCCCCAGCATTTT CSARDPGRLLQPQHF